Listed here are 28 T cell receptor beta chains from one sample, sequenced in a study of early T cells in non-severe SARS-CoV-2 infection. TCRdb reprocessed the 5' RACE reads via MiXCR and lists one record per CDR3 protein. The table has approximately 39,000 distinct CDR3 sequences, 6% to 8% seen once; the top ten hold around 25%. The specimen was whole blood, collected at baseline. These receptors all stem from an adult who was a healthcare worker with PCR-confirmed SARS-CoV-2 infection or an uninfected control (not recorded which).

This clonotype has ten or more counts. The rearrangement uses TRBV20-1 and TRBJ2-3; D is uncertain. Germline CDR1 DFQATT, CDR2 SNEGSKA (reference sequence). This CDR3 spans 13 amino acids. Between the trimmed V and J ends, which lost 2 bases and 0 bases, there was a span of 6 bases. In nucleotides, the CDR3 is TGCAGTGCTAGACTACCTAGCACAGATACGCAGTATTTT. It specifies CSARLPSTDTQYF.

The chain carries TRBV10-3 and TRBJ2-1, with D possibly being TRBD1 or TRBD2 (5 bases each). Trimming left V 0 bases short and J 5 bases short, with 14 bases between. The CDR3 runs 16 residues. CDR1 is ENHRY, CDR2 SYGVKD, per germline. The CDR3 is CAISESSGTPNNEQFF. The CDR3 region has the DNA TGTGCCATCAGTGAGTCCTCCGGGACCCCCAACAATGAGCAGTTCTTC.

This clonotype was seen a few times. This chain links TRBV27 with TRBJ2-3, with 7 bases that match TRBD1. The CDR3 contains 14 residues. The junction had 6 bases not matched to a gene; V was cut back by 4 bases and J by 5 bases. CDR1 is MNHEY and CDR2 is SMNVEV in the germline V gene (reference sequence). The CDR3 sequence: CASSSLDRIDTQYF. CDR3 coding DNA: TGTGCCAGCAGTTCCCTGGACAGGATAGATACGCAGTATTTT.

This clonotype was counted at least ten times. The chain employs TRBV9 and TRBJ2-7, with a possible D match to TRBD2 (6 bases). The CDR3 is made up of 14 amino acids. V lost 8 bases, J lost 3 bases, and 18 bases lay in between. Germline CDR1 is SGDLS and CDR2 is YYNGEE. As DNA, the CDR3 is TGTGCCAGTGCCCCAGTGACCGGGGGCTACGAGCAGTACTTC. Protein product: CASAPVTGGYEQYF.

In this sample, this clonotype turned up a few times. The J gene is TRBJ1-1, the V gene TRBV20-1; TRBD1 might be the D (5 bases). V was clipped by 4 bases and J by 1 base, with 16 bases between them. The germline gives CDR1 DFQATT, CDR2 SNEGSKA (reference sequence). The CDR3 sequence is 15 residues long. CDR3: CSATRDPVPNTEAFF. CDR3 in DNA: TGCAGTGCTACCCGGGACCCCGTCCCGAACACTGAAGCTTTCTTT.

This clonotype was detected ten times or more. V usage is TRBV7-8 and J usage is TRBJ2-7, with D perhaps matching TRBD1 (6 bases). The CDR3 spans 15 residues. Trimming pared 3 bases from V and 7 bases from J, leaving 19 bases between. CDR1 and CDR2 (germline): SGHVS, FQNEAQ. The CDR3 bases are TGTGCCAGCAGCTTGTTTCAGGGGCCTTCGTGGGAGCAGTACTTC. Its translation is CASSLFQGPSWEQYF.

This clonotype was observed a few times. This sequence joins TRBV30 and TRBJ1-2; 10 bases agree with TRBD1. The CDR3 sequence is 16 residues long. Germline CDR1 reads GTSNPN; CDR2 reads SVGIG (reference sequence). J gave up 4 bases and V 3 bases, and 11 bases lay outside the gene matches. As DNA, the CDR3 is TGTGCCTGGAGCCCAACCTGGACAGGGGGGAGCTATGGCTACACCTTC. Its translation: CAWSPTWTGGSYGYTF.

This clonotype was seen many times. The rearrangement uses TRBV27 and TRBJ2-6; tentatively, D is TRBD1 (6 bases). Deletions cut 7 bases from V and 1 base from J, with 17 bases between. CDR1 MNHEY and CDR2 SMNVEV come from the germline V gene (reference sequence). CDR3 size: 17 residues. Written as DNA, the CDR3 is TGTGCCAGCACCGAAAGGTCCGGACAGTCTGGGGCCAACGTCCTGACTTTC. It translates to CASTERSGQSGANVLTF.

This clonotype was counted between two and nine times. V is TRBV5-1 and J is TRBJ2-5, with 9 bases that match TRBD1. The trim removed 3 bases at V and 3 bases at J, leaving 9 bases unmatched. From germline, CDR1 is SGHRS and CDR2 YFSETQ. The length of the CDR3 is 16 residues. DNA of the CDR3: TGCGCCAGCAGCTGGGGACAGGGAGGAGCAAAAGAGACCCAGTACTTC. Translation gives CASSWGQGGAKETQYF.

This clonotype occurred a few times. The chain joins TRBV9 to TRBJ2-2, with TRBD2 matching 7 bases. V was clipped by 0 bases and J by 7 bases; unmatched bases: 6. Germline CDR1 reads SGDLS; CDR2 reads YYNGEE. The CDR3 runs to 15 residues. CDR3 bases: TGTGCCAGCAGCGTAGATACGGGAGGAGGCGGGGAGCTGTTTTTT. It encodes CASSVDTGGGGELFF.

This chain connects TRBV7-2 to TRBJ2-7; D gene ambiguous. The CDR3 runs 15 residues. Looked up from germline, CDR1 is SGHTA and CDR2 is FQGNSA. The V gene lost 5 bases and the J gene lost 1 base, with 15 bases spanning the gap. The CDR3 region has the DNA TGTGCCAGCAGCCTCGGGCTCGGGCCATCCTACGAGCAGTACTTC. Its translation is CASSLGLGPSYEQYF.

This clonotype was detected many times. The CDR3 DNA reads as TGTGCCAGCAGCCGCGACAGGGCTGCCGACGAGCAGTACTTC. It codes for CASSRDRAADEQYF. This chain links TRBV7-3 with TRBJ2-7; 7 positions match TRBD1. V lost 5 bases and J lost 5; bases outside the gene matches: 9. The CDR3 extends over 14 amino acids. CDR1 is SGHTA and CDR2 is FQGTGA in the germline V gene. Filled out from reference TRBV7-3 and TRBJ2-7, the complete variable domain reads GAGVSQTPSNKVTEKGKYVELRCDPISGHTALYWYRQSLGQGPEFLIYFQGTGAADDSGLPNDRFFAVRPEGSVSTLKIQRTERGDSAVYLCASSRDRAADEQYFGPGTRLTVT.

This clonotype was recorded many times. The gene calls are TRBV7-9 and TRBJ2-1, with no clear D. Germline V CDR1 and CDR2: SEHNR, FQNEAQ (reference sequence). Between the trimmed V and J ends, which lost 10 bases and 8 bases, there was a span of 12 bases. This CDR3 is built from 11 residues. The CDR3 loop reads CATQATDEQFF. The CDR3 bases are TGTGCCACCCAGGCGACCGATGAGCAGTTCTTC.

The chain links TRBV5-1 to TRBJ2-1, with 12 bases identical to TRBD2. The CDR3 runs 16 residues. Trimming took 4 bases from V and 2 from J; bases not matched to a gene: 4. Germline V gene sequence: CDR1 SGHRS, CDR2 YFSETQ. The CDR3 DNA is TGCGCCAGCAGCCTGACTAGCGGGAGCCCCTACAATGAGCAGTTCTTC. Translated: CASSLTSGSPYNEQFF. The full variable domain, in which reference TRBV5-1 and TRBJ2-1 provide the parts outside the CDR3, is KAGVTQTPRYLIKTRGQQVTLSCSPISGHRSVSWYQQTPGQGLQFLFEYFSETQRNKGNFPGRFSGRQFSNSRSEMNVSTLELGDSALYLCASSLTSGSPYNEQFFGPGTRLTVL.

This clonotype was detected a few times. The CDR3 region is CSASPGTTSTDTQYF. The CDR3 bases are TGCAGTGCTAGCCCCGGGACAACTAGCACAGATACGCAGTATTTT. The genes are TRBV20-1 and TRBJ2-3; TRBD1 might be the D (6 bases). This CDR3 has 15 residues. Between the trimmed V and J ends, which lost 3 bases and 0 bases, there was a span of 13 bases. CDR1 is DFQATT and CDR2 is SNEGSKA in the germline V gene (reference sequence).

This clonotype has only a few counts. V gene TRBV5-1 combines with J gene TRBJ2-6; no definite D call. The CDR3 has 16 amino acids. The V end was cut by 6 bases, the J end by 0 bases, with 13 bases between. From germline, CDR1 is SGHRS and CDR2 YFSETQ. The CDR3 coding sequence is TGCGCCAGCAAGCTAAACTTCGACTCTGGGGCCAACGTCCTGACTTTC. Translating gives CASKLNFDSGANVLTF.

This clonotype has a count of ten or more. V usage is TRBV20-1 and J usage is TRBJ1-2; 10 bases line up with TRBD1. Per germline, CDR1 DFQATT and CDR2 SNEGSKA (reference sequence). The CDR3 is 11 amino acids. Unmatched junction bases numbered 2, after V lost 6 bases and J lost 7 bases. The DNA of the CDR3 is TGCAGTGCCCGGACAGGGGGTGGCTACACCTTC. Protein: CSARTGGGYTF.

There are many counts of this clonotype. The CDR3 DNA reads as TGTGCCAGCAGTTTCTGGCAGGGAGAGGACAATGAGCAGTTCTTC. Translation: CASSFWQGEDNEQFF. This chain links TRBV28 with TRBJ2-1, with D tentatively TRBD1 or TRBD2 (5 bases each). Trimming removed 3 bases from V and 5 bases from J, with 14 bases in between. The CDR3 has 15 amino acids. The germline CDR1 and CDR2 sequences are MDHEN and SYDVKM.

This clonotype has just a few counts. The V call is TRBV5-4, the J call TRBJ1-3; 7 bases are a match to TRBD1. V dropped 3 bases and J dropped 7; count of bases not matched to a gene: 7. This CDR3 region has 14 residues. The germline V gene has CDR1 SGHNT and CDR2 YYREEE (reference sequence). CDR3 sequence reads: CASSYDRAENTIYF. CDR3 coding DNA: TGTGCCAGCAGCTACGACAGGGCTGAGAACACCATATATTTT.

The V and J genes are TRBV12-3 or TRBV12-4 and TRBJ1-1; D ambiguous. This CDR3 spans 13 amino acids. V shed 8 bases and J shed 6 bases, with 16 bases lying between them. The chain's CDR3 is CASRGPGDSEAFF. CDR3 coding DNA: TGTGCCAGCCGGGGTCCTGGTGACTCTGAAGCTTTCTTT.

The rearrangement uses TRBV19 and TRBJ2-5; the D gene is possibly TRBD2 (5 bases). The length of the CDR3 is 12 residues. V was clipped by 6 bases and J by 5 bases, with 10 bases between them. From germline, CDR1 is LNHDA and CDR2 SQIVND (reference sequence). CDR3 residues: CASSRRGETQYF. In DNA, the CDR3 is TGTGCCAGTAGCCGAAGAGGGGAGACCCAGTACTTC.

The CDR3 reads CASRLTGHHEAFF. DNA of the CDR3: TGTGCCAGCAGGCTTACAGGACACCATGAAGCTTTCTTT. This sequence joins TRBV6-5 and TRBJ1-1; a possible D gene is TRBD1 (5 bases). Trimming took off 6 bases at V and 7 bases at J, with 15 bases between the two ends. The CDR3 extends over 13 amino acids. The V gene's germline CDR1 is MNHEY and CDR2 SVGAGI.

This clonotype was seen more than once but under ten times. V gene TRBV13 combines with J gene TRBJ2-7; TRBD1 matches at 7 bases. The junction had 5 bases not matched to a gene; V was cut back by 5 bases and J by 4 bases. CDR3 length equals 13 residues. CDR1 is PRHDT, CDR2 FYEKMQ, per germline (reference sequence). CDR3 loop: CASSEGQFYEQYF. As DNA, the CDR3 is TGTGCCAGCAGCGAGGGACAGTTTTACGAGCAGTACTTC.

This clonotype was observed at least ten times. The chain is built from TRBV6-2 or TRBV6-3 and TRBJ1-2; 8 bases are shared with TRBD1. Germline V gene lookup returns CDR1 MNHEY and CDR2 SVGEGT. Trimming took 6 bases from V and 0 from J; bases not matched to a gene: 9. This CDR3 has 16 amino acids. The CDR3 DNA reads as TGTGCCAGCAGGGGAAAGAGACAGGGGACTAACTATGGCTACACCTTC. As protein: CASRGKRQGTNYGYTF.

This sequence joins TRBV20-1 and TRBJ1-5; 7 bases line up with TRBD1. Germline V gene lookup returns CDR1 DFQATT and CDR2 SNEGSKA (reference sequence). The CDR3 contains 13 residues. Losses at the gene ends were 6 bases for V and 9 bases for J; bases not matched to a gene: 11. The CDR3 loop reads CSAPTSPGGPQHF. In DNA form, the CDR3 reads TGCAGTGCCCCAACCTCCCCAGGGGGGCCCCAGCATTTT.

This clonotype was seen repeatedly, ten times or more. The chain recombines TRBV20-1 with TRBJ2-1; 13 bases agree with TRBD2. CDR3 length: 16 amino acids. Per the germline V gene, CDR1 is DFQATT and CDR2 is SNEGSKA (reference sequence). Unmatched junction bases numbered 12, after V lost 6 bases and J lost 7 bases. CDR3 sequence reads: CSAPLAGGPQYNEQFF. The CDR3 DNA sequence: TGCAGTGCGCCACTAGCGGGAGGGCCCCAGTATAATGAGCAGTTCTTC.

Ten or more counts support this clonotype. The chain joins TRBV18 to TRBJ2-3, with TRBD2 matching 9 bases. J gave up 5 bases and V 3 bases, and 9 bases lay outside the gene matches. This CDR3 spans 16 amino acids. The germline gives CDR1 KGHSH, CDR2 LQKENI. In DNA, the CDR3 is TGTGCCAGCTCACCTACGACTAGCGGAGGTAGAGATACGCAGTATTTT. Protein: CASSPTTSGGRDTQYF.

The chain carries TRBV3-1 and TRBJ1-2; possibly TRBD1 for D (6 bases). This CDR3 comprises 14 residues. Germline V lookup: CDR1 LGHDT, CDR2 YNNKEL (reference sequence). The germline V and J ends were trimmed by 4 bases and 2 bases, with 11 bases remaining between them. Here the CDR3 reads CASSLSGTNYGYTF. In nucleotides, the CDR3 is TGTGCCAGCAGCCTTTCCGGGACAAACTATGGCTACACCTTC. The entire variable domain, with the rest obtained from reference TRBV3-1 and TRBJ1-2, is as follows: DTAVSQTPKYLVTQMGNDKSIKCEQNLGHDTMYWYKQDSKKFLKIMFSYNNKELIINETVPNRFSPKSPDKAHLNLHINSLELGDSAVYFCASSLSGTNYGYTFGSGTRLTVV.